The 21 T cell receptor beta chains listed next were all sequenced from one sample in a study of blood T cell repertoires in COVID-19. The assay was immunoSEQ multiplex PCR, and TCRdb's table has in-frame clones only and misses some. The sample lists approximately 140,000 clones; roughly nine tenths were seen once. Sequencing was done on a sample of peripheral blood. Receptor source: a woman aged 60-70 years with active or convalescent COVID-19.

V gene TRBV4-3 combines with J gene TRBJ1-4; D not resolved. The germline V and J ends were trimmed by 0 bases and 8 bases, with 13 bases remaining between them. In germline, CDR1 is LGHNA, CDR2 YSLEER. This CDR3 is built from 15 residues. As DNA, the CDR3 is TGCGCCAGCAGCCAAGATATGGGGAAGCGGGAAAAACTGTTTTTT. Translation gives CASSQDMGKREKLFF.

CDR3 protein: CASSYLVTGSDEAFF. For the CDR3, the DNA is TGTGCCAGCAGTTACTTAGTGACAGGGTCGGATGAAGCTTTCTTT. The V gene is TRBV6-6, the J gene TRBJ1-1; 7 positions agree with TRBD1. The CDR3 sequence is 15 residues long. Trimming cost V 1 base and J 7 bases; bases outside gene matches: 9. Germline CDR1 and CDR2: MNHNY and SVGAGI (reference sequence).

This clone was seen once. The chain joins TRBV5-4 to TRBJ1-6; 7 bases agree with TRBD1. The CDR3 runs to 14 residues. Germline V gene data show CDR1 as SGHNT and CDR2 as YYREEE (reference sequence). The junction had 1 base not matched to a gene; V was cut back by 0 bases and J by 7 bases. This CDR3 reads CASSLDRGNSPLHF. The CDR3 DNA sequence: TGTGCCAGCAGCTTGGACAGGGGAAATTCACCCCTCCACTTT.

The rearrangement joins TRBV2 to TRBJ2-5; D is possibly TRBD2 (5 bases). The CDR3 contains 14 residues. Germline V CDR1 and CDR2: SNHLY, FYNNEI. V dropped 4 bases and J dropped 1 base, with 10 bases sitting between them. The chain's CDR3 is CASSASSVQETQYF. The CDR3 coding sequence is TGTGCCAGCAGTGCGAGTAGCGTCCAAGAGACCCAGTACTTC.

V gene TRBV7-9 combines with J gene TRBJ2-2, with a tentative D call TRBD1 (5 bases). V was clipped by 5 bases and J by 3 bases, with 16 bases between them. Germline V gene sequence: CDR1 SEHNR, CDR2 FQNEAQ (reference sequence). The CDR3 is 16 amino acids. CDR3 nucleotide sequence: TGTGCCAGCAGCCCCCGGGTAGGGGCCGACACCGGGGAGCTGTTTTTT. Encoded protein: CASSPRVGADTGELFF.

This clone was detected once. The rearrangement links TRBV6-5 to TRBJ1-5, with 9 bases that match TRBD1. The germline V gene has CDR1 MNHEY and CDR2 SVGAGI. Germline trimming cut 6 bases from V and 4 bases from J; bases unmatched to any gene: 7. CDR3 length: 15 amino acids. CDR3 coding DNA: TGTGCCAGCAGGTCCGGGACAGGGTATAATCAGCCCCAGCATTTT. Translated, it gives CASRSGTGYNQPQHF.

The chain carries TRBV9 and TRBJ1-4; D possibly corresponds to TRBD1 (6 bases). CDR3 size: 16 residues. Looked up from germline, CDR1 is SGDLS and CDR2 is YYNGEE. V lost 3 bases and J lost 6, with 18 bases in between. The DNA for the CDR3 is TGTGCCAGCAGCGCCTTTCCCCAGGGGATTGATGAAAAACTGTTTTTT. Amino acids: CASSAFPQGIDEKLFF.

The V and J genes are TRBV2 and TRBJ1-1; D gene uncertain. Trimming shortened V by 2 bases and J by 1 base, and 5 bases separated the two germline ends. Germline values: CDR1 SNHLY, CDR2 FYNNEI. The CDR3 loop spans 13 amino acids. Here the CDR3 DNA reads TGTGCCAGCAGTGAATGGAGGAACACTGAAGCTTTCTTT. Its translation is CASSEWRNTEAFF. The full variable domain, completed using reference TRBV2 and TRBJ1-1, is EPEVTQTPSHQVTQMGQEVILRCVPISNHLYFYWYRQILGQKVEFLVSFYNNEISEKSEIFDDQFSVERPDGSNFTLKIRSTKLEDSAMYFCASSEWRNTEAFFGQGTRLTVV.

This sequence joins TRBV6-5 and TRBJ1-2; 9 nucleotides align to TRBD1. Germline CDR1 reads MNHEY; CDR2 reads SVGAGI. V lost 4 bases to trimming and J lost 2 bases; unmatched junction nucleotides: 2. This CDR3 region has 14 residues. The CDR3 nucleotides are TGTGCCAGCAGTTGGGACAGGGTAAACTATGGCTACACCTTC. Translating it yields CASSWDRVNYGYTF.

As to this clone: Sequence at one end of the junction differs from germline and may be a read error. J is TRBJ2-3 and V is TRBV6-1; D is possibly TRBD1 (5 bases). The germline V gene encodes CDR1 MNHNS and CDR2 SASEGT. The CDR3 consists of 11 residues. The CDR3 region has the DNA TGTGCCAGCAGTGAAGACAGGCCGCGAGGTTTT. Translated: CASSEDRPRGF.

This clone was detected only once. The chain employs TRBV18 and TRBJ1-1, with unresolved D. Trimming removed 4 bases from V and 0 bases from J, with 12 bases in between. Germline V lookup: CDR1 KGHSH, CDR2 LQKENI. The CDR3 consists of 15 residues. For the CDR3, the DNA is TGTGCCAGCTCACGATTCGAGGATTTGAACACTGAAGCTTTCTTT. Amino acid sequence: CASSRFEDLNTEAFF.

This chain joins TRBV6-5 and TRBJ1-6, with D uncertain. This CDR3 is built from 13 residues. V was trimmed by 7 bases and J by 7 bases, leaving 11 bases between them. The germline V gene has CDR1 MNHEY and CDR2 SVGAGI. CDR3 DNA sequence: TGTGCCAGCACCACAGCAAACAATTCACCCCTCCACTTT. Its protein product is CASTTANNSPLHF.

Here the CDR3 DNA reads TGTGCCAGCAGCGTAGGATTGGGACTAGCGGGGGGGCCCGGGGAGCTGTTTTTT. Residues: CASSVGLGLAGGPGELFF. This chain uses TRBV9 with TRBJ2-2, with 16 nucleotides matching TRBD2. This CDR3 comprises 18 residues. The germline V gene encodes CDR1 SGDLS and CDR2 YYNGEE. V shed 0 bases, J shed 6 bases, and the junction held 5 bases outside the gene matches.

The rearrangement uses TRBV6-6 and TRBJ2-7; D call uncertain. V dropped 5 bases and J dropped 3 bases, with 11 bases sitting between them. There are 13 residues in the CDR3. CDR1 MNHNY and CDR2 SVGAGI come from the germline V gene (reference sequence). The CDR3 loop reads CASSKPQNYEQYF. CDR3 nucleotide sequence: TGTGCCAGCAGTAAACCCCAGAACTACGAGCAGTACTTC.

This rearrangement joins TRBV29-1 to TRBJ1-1; TRBD1 aligns across 7 bases. Germline assignment: CDR1 SQVTM and CDR2 ANQGSEA. This CDR3 is 14 amino acids long. With 6 bases clipped from V and 0 bases from J, the junction kept 7 bases outside the gene matches. In DNA form, the CDR3 reads TGCAGCGTCATGAAGACAGGGCTGAACACTGAAGCTTTCTTT. Translation gives CSVMKTGLNTEAFF.

This chain uses TRBV6-6 with TRBJ2-1; TRBD2 matches at 8 bases. After removal of 6 bases from V and 7 bases from J, the junction contained 11 bases not matched to a gene. This CDR3 comprises 15 residues. In germline, CDR1 is MNHNY, CDR2 SVGAGI (reference sequence). CDR3 in amino acids: CASSSGTSIFNEQFF. Written as DNA, the CDR3 is TGTGCCAGCAGCTCCGGGACTAGTATTTTTAATGAGCAGTTCTTC.

The chain carries TRBV20-1 and TRBJ2-3, with 8 bases lining up with TRBD2. CDR1 DFQATT and CDR2 SNEGSKA come from the germline V gene (reference sequence). Trimming took 3 bases from V and 5 from J; bases not matched to a gene: 4. The CDR3 spans 13 residues. In DNA form, the CDR3 reads TGCAGTGCTAGTCGACTAGCGCGAGATACGCAGTATTTT. Its protein product is CSASRLARDTQYF.

The chain joins TRBV19 to TRBJ1-2, with 7 bases lining up with TRBD1. CDR1 is LNHDA, CDR2 SQIVND, per germline (reference sequence). The CDR3 runs to 15 residues. The J segment lost 3 bases and the V segment lost 7 bases, leaving 11 bases of the junction unmatched. The CDR3 reads CASMSRQGPYYGYTF. Written as DNA, the CDR3 is TGTGCCAGTATGTCCCGACAGGGCCCCTACTATGGCTACACCTTC.

The genes are TRBV7-6 and TRBJ1-4, with 7 bases aligning to TRBD1. The germline gives CDR1 SGHVS, CDR2 FNYEAQ. J was trimmed by 6 bases and V by 5 bases; bases with no gene match: 6. The CDR3 consists of 14 residues. CDR3 nucleotides: TGTGCCAGCAGCCCGGACAGGCCGGATGAAAAACTGTTTTTT. Translated: CASSPDRPDEKLFF. Full variable domain (remainder filled in from reference TRBV7-6 and TRBJ1-4): GAGVSQSPRYKVTKRGQDVALRCDPISGHVSLYWYRQALGQGPEFLTYFNYEAQQDKSGLPNDRFSAERPEGSISTLTIQRTEQRDSAMYRCASSPDRPDEKLFFGSGTQLSVL.

This clone was detected only once. Other DNA sequences of this sample code for an identical CDR3. The chain links TRBV7-9 to TRBJ1-3, with D possibly matching TRBD1 (6 bases). V lost 5 bases, J lost 4 bases, and 12 bases lay in between. The germline gives CDR1 SEHNR, CDR2 FQNEAQ (reference sequence). The CDR3 is 14 residues long. In DNA form, the CDR3 reads TGTGCCAGCAGCAGTACAGGGTTGGGAAACACCATATATTTT. It translates to CASSSTGLGNTIYF. The full variable domain, completed using reference TRBV7-9 and TRBJ1-3, is DTGVSQNPRHKITKRGQNVTFRCDPISEHNRLYWYRQTLGQGPEFLTYFQNEAQLEKSRLLSDRFSAERPKGSFSTLEIQRTEQGDSAMYLCASSSTGLGNTIYFGEGSWLTVV.

V usage is TRBV12-3 or TRBV12-4 and J usage is TRBJ2-7, with D unclear. This CDR3 contains 13 residues. V shed 4 bases and J shed 1 base, with 8 bases lying between them. CDR3 sequence: CASSSSVSYEQYF. CDR3 in DNA: TGTGCCAGCAGTTCCTCAGTATCCTACGAGCAGTACTTC.